The clone carrying this T cell receptor (beta chain) was counted many times. Its antigen is unknown. TCRdb reprocessed the reads with MiXCR, giving one entry per CDR3 protein. The sample yields hundreds of thousands of distinct CDR3 sequences, 18% seen once. These data originate in a study of T cell repertoires in cytomegalovirus infection. Looking at the study overall: Matching HLA type and CMV infection were both indicated by public TCR beta signatures.

Whole-study results and caveats: HLA-C-restricted CMV-specific TCR beta clonotypes were dominant in the ex vivo response. There were carriers of CMV plus the relevant HLA, and cumulative public TCR beta family frequency identified them.

Trimming removed 2 bases at V and 0 bases at J, with 12 bases between. Germline CDR1 and CDR2: SGHTA and FQGNSA. CDR3 length: 16 amino acids. The chain uses TRBV7-2 and TRBJ2-3, with D maybe TRBD2 (5 bases). The origin of this receptor is a human donor in good health (CMV status not recorded). Some clones in this sample may be carry-over from other donors' samples. The sequenced sample was PBMCs. CDR3 amino acids: CASSLRSGPSTDTQYF. The CDR3 nucleotides are TGTGCCAGCAGCTTACGGAGCGGACCCAGCACAGATACGCAGTATTTT.